The 20 T cell receptor beta chains below all came from one sample that was sequenced in a study of OX40 agonist ivuxolimab in advanced cancers. Sequencing was performed with immunoSEQ multiplex PCR; in TCRdb, only in-frame clones are kept and a portion is missing. Of 85,000 to 130,000 clones listed, roughly nine tenths are singletons. This sample comprised CD4+ or CD8+ T cells sorted from blood, obtained in a trial of the OX40 agonist ivuxolimab. The receptors were gathered from an adult with an advanced solid tumor such as melanoma, head and neck, liver or kidney cancer.

The rearrangement joins TRBV9 to TRBJ1-3, with 7 bases aligning to TRBD1. CDR1 is SGDLS, CDR2 YYNGEE, per germline. The CDR3 runs 17 residues. V gave up 0 bases and J gave up 3 bases; unmatched junction bases: 9. In nucleotides, the CDR3 is TGTGCCAGCAGCGTAGGCCCCACAGGGGACGGTGGAAACACCATATATTTT. It yields the protein CASSVGPTGDGGNTIYF.

V is TRBV28 and J is TRBJ1-5; D gene uncertain. The CDR3 has 13 residues. V was trimmed by 2 bases and J by 5 bases, leaving 7 bases between them. From germline, CDR1 is MDHEN and CDR2 SYDVKM. The CDR3 here is CASSLIRYQPQHF. CDR3 sequence (DNA): TGTGCCAGCAGTTTAATTCGATATCAGCCCCAGCATTTT.

The rearrangement links TRBV5-6 to TRBJ1-3; D is uncertain. CDR1 and CDR2 from the germline V gene are SGHDT and YYEEEE. Trimming took off 0 bases at V and 5 bases at J, with 9 bases between the two ends. The CDR3 length is 14 residues. The CDR3 nucleotides are TGTGCCAGCAGCTTGGGGAATTTGCGAAACACCATATATTTT. It encodes CASSLGNLRNTIYF.

The rearrangement uses TRBV25-1 and TRBJ1-2; 10 positions match TRBD1. Germline CDR1 is MGHDK and CDR2 is SYGVNS. CDR3 length equals 16 residues. V lost 5 bases, J lost 4 bases, and 10 bases stayed unmatched. The CDR3 loop reads CASSPPGTGVLYGYTF. The CDR3 bases are TGTGCCAGCAGTCCCCCCGGGACAGGGGTTCTCTATGGCTACACCTTC.

The V and J genes are TRBV5-1 and TRBJ2-7; either TRBD1 or TRBD2 may fit D (5 bases each). Germline V gene lookup returns CDR1 SGHRS and CDR2 YFSETQ. The V gene lost 3 bases and the J gene lost 3 bases, with 19 bases spanning the gap. The CDR3 sequence is 16 residues long. The CDR3 nucleotides read TGCGCCAGCAGCTCGGGAACCGGGACGTCGAACTACGAGCAGTACTTC. This encodes CASSSGTGTSNYEQYF.

The V and J genes are TRBV28 and TRBJ2-7, with D hard to call. The CDR3 spans 15 residues. Germline-derived CDR1 and CDR2 are MDHEN and SYDVKM. V was cut by 7 bases and J by 2 bases, with 18 bases left in between. CDR3 DNA: TGTGCCAGCAATTACCCCCCCGGCGGTACCTACGAGCAGTACTTC. This sequence encodes CASNYPPGGTYEQYF.

The V and J genes are TRBV6-5 and TRBJ1-5; 7 bases fit TRBD1. V shed 2 bases, J shed 2 bases, and the junction held 3 bases outside the gene matches. Germline lookup yields CDR1 MNHEY and CDR2 SVGAGI. The CDR3 totals 15 residues. CDR3 residues: CASSYRTGRNQPQHF. CDR3 sequence (DNA): TGTGCCAGCAGTTACCGGACAGGACGCAATCAGCCCCAGCATTTT.

The chain couples TRBV7-6 to TRBJ1-3; D gene uncertain. CDR1 is SGHVS and CDR2 is FNYEAQ in the germline V gene. The CDR3 extends over 15 amino acids. V dropped 0 bases and J dropped 0 bases, with 6 bases sitting between them. DNA for the CDR3: TGTGCCAGCAGCTTAGCGGGAGCCTCTGGAAACACCATATATTTT. Translating it yields CASSLAGASGNTIYF.

A remark on this clone: Other nucleotide sequences from this sample produce the same CDR3. The chain recombines TRBV27 with TRBJ2-2, with D unclear. The CDR3 runs 12 residues. V shed 3 bases and J shed 2 bases, with 1 base lying between them. In germline, CDR1 is MNHEY, CDR2 SMNVEV (reference sequence). CDR3 region: CASSFNTGELFF. The CDR3 bases are TGTGCCAGCAGTTTCAACACCGGGGAGCTGTTTTTT.

This chain links TRBV10-2 with TRBJ2-1, with 16 bases that match TRBD2. The CDR3 extends over 17 amino acids. V was pared by 10 bases and J by 5 bases, with 11 bases of the junction left unmatched. Germline V gives CDR1 WSHSY, CDR2 SAAADI. CDR3 DNA sequence: TGCGCCATCAATCCGGGACTAGCGGGAGGGCCCGACAATGAGCAGTTCTTC. Translating it yields CAINPGLAGGPDNEQFF.

This chain links TRBV6-1 with TRBJ1-1, with no clear D. The CDR3 covers 15 residues. The germline V and J ends were trimmed by 1 base and 11 bases, with 20 bases remaining between them. Germline lookup yields CDR1 MNHNS and CDR2 SASEGT. The DNA of the CDR3 is TGTGCCAGCAGTGAAGATGGTGTGAGGGTACAGCGCGCTTTCTTT. Encoded protein: CASSEDGVRVQRAFF.

V gene TRBV11-1 combines with J gene TRBJ2-2, with D maybe TRBD1 (6 bases). The CDR3 consists of 14 residues. The V gene's germline CDR1 is SGHAT and CDR2 FQDESV (reference sequence). V lost 4 bases, J lost 4 bases, and 10 bases lay in between. CDR3 DNA: TGTGCCAGCAGCTGGGGGCCCGCCACCGGGGAGCTGTTTTTT. Its protein is CASSWGPATGELFF.

V and J are TRBV28 and TRBJ2-7; D ambiguous. The CDR3 runs to 14 residues. CDR1 and CDR2 from the germline V gene are MDHEN and SYDVKM. Trimming removed 7 bases at V and 8 bases at J, with 21 bases between. CDR3 sequence (DNA): TGTGCCAGCACCATACCCACCGACGGGTGGAAGCAGTACTTC. It translates to CASTIPTDGWKQYF.

V and J are TRBV28 and TRBJ2-1; the match to TRBD2 covers 7 bases. This CDR3 region has 14 residues. With 6 bases clipped from V and 2 bases from J, the junction kept 4 bases outside the gene matches. Germline values: CDR1 MDHEN, CDR2 SYDVKM. CDR3 sequence reads: CASRAGVAYNEQFF. CDR3 in DNA: TGTGCCAGCAGGGCGGGAGTAGCCTACAATGAGCAGTTCTTC.

The chain links TRBV6-7 to TRBJ2-5, with 12 positions matching TRBD2. TRBV6-7 is placed among ORFs of uncertain function. This CDR3 is built from 16 residues. V trimming: 0 bases; J trimming: 5 bases; junction bases outside the gene matches: 4. The CDR3 DNA follows: TGTGCCAGCAGTTACTCGAAACTAGCGGGAGGTGAGACCCAGTACTTC. The encoded protein is CASSYSKLAGGETQYF.

The chain carries TRBV5-6 and TRBJ1-5; D ambiguous. The CDR3 runs to 14 residues. Germline CDR1 reads SGHDT; CDR2 reads YYEEEE. V was pared by 0 bases and J by 1 base, with 5 bases between. The CDR3: CASSLGRSNQPQHF. CDR3 in DNA: TGTGCCAGCAGCTTGGGCAGGAGCAATCAGCCCCAGCATTTT.

This chain uses TRBV28 with TRBJ2-3, with 11 bases aligning to TRBD2. V shed 6 bases and J 7 bases; nucleotides not matched to a gene: 12. Germline assignment: CDR1 MDHEN and CDR2 SYDVKM. The CDR3 spans 16 residues. CDR3 sequence: CASSRIAGGSGYTQYF. CDR3 DNA: TGTGCCAGCAGCCGGATAGCGGGGGGGTCTGGGTATACGCAGTATTTT.

V is TRBV10-3 and J is TRBJ2-3; 15 bases are a match to TRBD2. The CDR3 covers 17 residues. Trimming took 4 bases from V and 3 from J; bases not matched to a gene: 5. CDR1 is ENHRY and CDR2 is SYGVKD in the germline V gene. This CDR3 reads CAISGGLAGGRTDTQYF. DNA for the CDR3: TGTGCCATCAGTGGGGGACTAGCGGGAGGAAGGACAGATACGCAGTATTTT.

The chain employs TRBV5-1 and TRBJ2-5, with D tentatively TRBD2 (5 bases). The end of the DNA is better explained by TRBJ2-7, so the J call may be wrong. The CDR3 totals 15 residues. Germline CDR1 reads SGHRS; CDR2 reads YFSETQ. The CDR3 here is CASSLEGMSGYEQYF. The CDR3 nucleotides read TGCGCCAGCAGCTTGGAGGGAATGTCGGGGTACGAGCAGTACTTC.

The rearrangement uses TRBV28 and TRBJ2-1, with TRBD2 identical over 7 bases. In germline, CDR1 is MDHEN, CDR2 SYDVKM. This CDR3 has 14 amino acids. Unmatched junction bases numbered 11, after V lost 6 bases and J lost 9 bases. The CDR3 region has the DNA TGTGCCAGCAGCGGGGCGGGAGAAGGGGTTGAGCAGTTCTTC. It encodes CASSGAGEGVEQFF.